The 22 T cell receptor beta chains given below trace back to one sample, sequenced in a study of blood T cell repertoires in COVID-19. Repertoires were generated with immunoSEQ multiplex PCR, while TCRdb's copy carries only in-frame clones and drops some. The sample holds about 160,000 clones, over 85% seen once. The sequencing input was peripheral blood. The receptors were sampled from a man aged 55 to 69 with active or convalescent COVID-19.

The chain uses TRBV10-2 and TRBJ1-5, with D uncertain. The CDR3 totals 15 residues. CDR1 is WSHSY and CDR2 is SAAADI in the germline V gene. V lost 4 bases, J lost 10 bases, and 20 bases lay in between. For the CDR3, the DNA is TGCGCCAGCAGTGCTGAACGGCTTATAGGTAGCCCCCAGCATTTT. Protein: CASSAERLIGSPQHF.

The rearrangement uses TRBV19 and TRBJ1-6, with 9 bases that match TRBD1. With 5 bases clipped from V and 0 bases from J, the junction kept 14 bases outside the gene matches. The V gene's germline CDR1 is LNHDA and CDR2 SQIVND (reference sequence). CDR3 length equals 20 residues. CDR3 nucleotides: TGTGCCAGTAGTGGAATCCCCGGGACAGGGACTAGCTCCTATAATTCACCCCTCCACTTT. Translation gives CASSGIPGTGTSSYNSPLHF.

V usage is TRBV19 and J usage is TRBJ1-1, with 8 bases lining up with TRBD1. The CDR3 has 16 amino acids. V shed 0 bases, J shed 4 bases, and the junction held 7 bases outside the gene matches. The germline V gene has CDR1 LNHDA and CDR2 SQIVND (reference sequence). The CDR3 loop is CASSIDQGAWSTEAFF. CDR3 nucleotides: TGTGCCAGTAGTATAGACCAGGGGGCCTGGTCCACTGAAGCTTTCTTT.

DNA of the CDR3: TGTGCCAGTAGTGTCTCTAGCGGGAGTTTCGGGGAGCTGTTTTTT. The encoded protein is CASSVSSGSFGELFF. The rearrangement uses TRBV19 and TRBJ2-2; 10 bases match TRBD2. The J segment lost 7 bases and the V segment lost 5 bases, leaving 7 bases of the junction unmatched. CDR1 LNHDA and CDR2 SQIVND come from the germline V gene (reference sequence). The CDR3 consists of 15 residues.

The chain has TRBV29-1 and TRBJ1-3; unclear D gene. With 1 base removed from V and 3 bases from J, the gap between germline ends came to 10 bases. Germline V gives CDR1 SQVTM, CDR2 ANQGSEA. The CDR3 loop spans 14 amino acids. The CDR3 protein is CSVEVSGGGNTIYF. Here the CDR3 DNA reads TGCAGCGTTGAAGTGAGTGGAGGTGGAAACACCATATATTTT.

This clone was recorded once. V gene TRBV10-3 combines with J gene TRBJ2-7; 9 bases match TRBD1. Germline values: CDR1 ENHRY, CDR2 SYGVKD. Losses at the gene ends were 9 bases for V and 4 bases for J; bases not matched to a gene: 10. CDR3 length: 14 residues. CDR3 loop: CAMNDPGQGYEQYF. CDR3 nucleotides: TGTGCCATGAACGATCCGGGACAGGGTTACGAGCAGTACTTC.

The rearrangement uses TRBV10-3 and TRBJ1-5, with D perhaps TRBD1 (6 bases). V was pared by 0 bases and J by 4 bases, with 7 bases between. Germline CDR1 and CDR2: ENHRY and SYGVKD. The CDR3 runs 14 residues. CDR3: CAISESGQNQPQHF. The CDR3 DNA follows: TGTGCCATCAGTGAGTCAGGACAGAATCAGCCCCAGCATTTT.

In this sample, this clone turned up once. The rearrangement uses TRBV9 and TRBJ1-1; D possibly corresponds to TRBD1 (5 bases). V gave up 0 bases and J gave up 0 bases, with 9 bases separating them. The CDR3 covers 15 residues. Germline assignment: CDR1 SGDLS and CDR2 YYNGEE. As DNA, the CDR3 is TGTGCCAGCAGCGTAGGTCAGGGCATGAACACTGAAGCTTTCTTT. Translated, it gives CASSVGQGMNTEAFF.

Here the CDR3 DNA reads TGTGCCAGTAGTATAGTTCGGGATACTGAAGCTTTCTTT. Protein sequence: CASSIVRDTEAFF. The chain links TRBV19 to TRBJ1-1, with D unclear. Trimming left V 1 base short and J 5 bases short, with 8 bases between. CDR3 length: 13 residues. Germline V gene lookup returns CDR1 LNHDA and CDR2 SQIVND (reference sequence).

The chain couples TRBV18 to TRBJ1-3, with D possibly being TRBD1 (6 bases). With 1 base removed from V and 2 bases from J, the gap between germline ends came to 9 bases. Germline CDR1 and CDR2: KGHSH and LQKENI. The CDR3 is made up of 15 amino acids. CDR3 coding DNA: TGTGCCAGCTCACCACTTGGGGGCACTGGAAACACCATATATTTT. Its protein is CASSPLGGTGNTIYF.

The gene calls are TRBV2 and TRBJ1-5; 7 bases agree with TRBD1. Germline V lookup: CDR1 SNHLY, CDR2 FYNNEI. The ends lost 5 bases at V and 3 bases at J; junction bases unmatched: 7. The CDR3 runs 15 residues. The CDR3 bases are TGTGCCAGCAGTCCTAATACAGGGGTCAATCAGCCCCAGCATTTT. Its protein product is CASSPNTGVNQPQHF.

This clone has only a few counts. The genes are TRBV5-5 and TRBJ2-7; a weak D match, TRBD1 (6 bases). V dropped 7 bases and J dropped 1 base, with 18 bases sitting between them. Germline lookup yields CDR1 SGHKS and CDR2 YYEKEE (reference sequence). The CDR3 extends over 15 amino acids. The CDR3 sequence is CASRTETGFSYEQYF. The CDR3 DNA is TGTGCCAGCCGGACTGAAACAGGGTTTTCCTACGAGCAGTACTTC.

The rearrangement uses TRBV5-4 and TRBJ1-4; possibly TRBD1 for D (5 bases). V was trimmed by 0 bases and J by 3 bases, leaving 6 bases between them. CDR1 is SGHNT and CDR2 is YYREEE in the germline V gene (reference sequence). The CDR3 consists of 14 residues. CDR3 in DNA: TGTGCCAGCAGCTTGGCAGGGTCTAATGAAAAACTGTTTTTT. This encodes CASSLAGSNEKLFF.

The chain links TRBV15 to TRBJ2-6, with D maybe TRBD1 (5 bases). In germline, CDR1 is LNHNV, CDR2 YYDKDF (reference sequence). This CDR3 has 18 residues. Trimming removed 5 bases at V and 6 bases at J, with 23 bases between. CDR3 DNA: TGTGCCACCAGCCTGGGCGGACACCAGACGTTTGAGGCCAACGTCCTGACTTTC. Amino acids: CATSLGGHQTFEANVLTF. Together with reference TRBV15 and TRBJ2-6, the CDR3 gives the full variable domain: DAMVIQNPRYQVTQFGKPVTLSCSQTLNHNVMYWYQQKSSQAPKLLFHYYDKDFNNEADTPDNFQSRRPNTSFCFLDIRSPGLGDTAMYLCATSLGGHQTFEANVLTFGAGSRLTVL.

This sequence joins TRBV2 and TRBJ2-5; D perhaps matches TRBD1 (6 bases). Germline V CDR1 and CDR2: SNHLY, FYNNEI. The V end lost 6 bases, the J end lost 1 base, and 21 bases lay between the germline ends. This CDR3 region has 17 residues. The CDR3 sequence: CASSVGDKGDTQETQYF. The CDR3 coding sequence is TGTGCCAGCAGCGTCGGGGACAAGGGGGATACCCAAGAGACCCAGTACTTC.

The V gene is TRBV6-5, the J gene TRBJ2-5; TRBD1 aligns across 10 bases. CDR3 size: 15 residues. V shed 2 bases, J shed 7 bases, and the junction held 7 bases outside the gene matches. Germline lookup yields CDR1 MNHEY and CDR2 SVGAGI. The CDR3 spells CASSYAGTGAPTQYF. The CDR3 DNA is TGTGCCAGCAGTTACGCCGGGACAGGGGCCCCGACCCAGTACTTC.

The genes are TRBV21-1 and TRBJ1-1. TRBV21-1 is a listed pseudogene. The CDR3 sequence is 13 residues long. The CDR3 DNA follows: TGTGCCAGCACCTTATACGGGGGGCTGGAGGCTTTCTTT. Translated, it gives CASTLYGGLEAFF.

This chain links TRBV6-5 with TRBJ2-1, with D perhaps matching TRBD2 (6 bases). CDR1 and CDR2 from the germline V gene are MNHEY and SVGAGI. V was trimmed by 6 bases and J by 3 bases, leaving 6 bases between them. The CDR3 runs to 12 residues. The CDR3 spells CASRGGYNEQFF. Here the CDR3 DNA reads TGTGCCAGCAGGGGGGGCTACAATGAGCAGTTCTTC.

This CDR3 is CASSPEQGAGQPQHF. CDR3 sequence (DNA): TGCGCCAGCAGCCCAGAACAGGGGGCGGGTCAGCCCCAGCATTTT. This chain uses TRBV5-1 with TRBJ1-5; TRBD1 aligns across 9 bases. V dropped 4 bases and J dropped 6; count of bases not matched to a gene: 8. CDR1 is SGHRS and CDR2 is YFSETQ in the germline V gene. This CDR3 is built from 15 residues.

This sequence joins TRBV18 and TRBJ2-3; 8 bases are a match to TRBD1. The CDR3 is 15 amino acids. The V gene's germline CDR1 is KGHSH and CDR2 LQKENI. V lost 3 bases to trimming and J lost 1 base; unmatched junction nucleotides: 3. The DNA of the CDR3 is TGTGCCAGCTCACCCGCGACAGGGGGCACAGATACGCAGTATTTT. Its protein is CASSPATGGTDTQYF.

The genes are TRBV27 and TRBJ2-3; 10 nucleotides line up with TRBD1. V trimming: 1 base; J trimming: 4 bases; junction bases outside the gene matches: 8. Germline-derived CDR1 and CDR2 are MNHEY and SMNVEV (reference sequence). The CDR3 consists of 17 residues. For the CDR3, the DNA is TGTGCCAGCAGTTTATATTTCCGGGACAGGGGAGCAGATACGCAGTATTTT. This codes for CASSLYFRDRGADTQYF.

The V gene is TRBV4-1, the J gene TRBJ1-4; D remains unclear. CDR3 length equals 15 residues. CDR1 MGHRA and CDR2 YSYEKL come from the germline V gene. Trimming stripped 2 bases from V and 7 bases from J, with 14 bases between. This CDR3 reads CASSQRVRMFEKLFF. As DNA, the CDR3 is TGCGCCAGCAGCCAACGGGTTCGGATGTTTGAAAAACTGTTTTTT.